Listed below are T cell receptor beta chains from one sample, sequenced in a study of blood T cell repertoires in COVID-19. Method: immunoSEQ multiplex PCR; TCRdb's copy keeps in-frame clones and lacks some. This table has under 500,000 clones, 70% to 90% appearing once. Sequences were obtained from PBMCs or T cells enriched from blood (not recorded which). Receptor source: a woman under 30 with acute COVID-19. Both conserved end residues are part of each CDR3. D genes are given only for firm matches. Clone size, where shown, is once, few, many, or a class for clones that have expanded.

D gene: TRBD2
J gene: TRBJ2-7
clone size: -
V gene: TRBV3-1/TRBV3-2
CDR3 DNA: TGTGCCAGCAGCCCCGCGGGGGGGGGAGAGCAGTACTTC
CDR3 protein: CASSPAGGGEQYF

D gene: TRBD1
J gene: TRBJ1-2
clone size: -
V gene: TRBV11-2
CDR3 DNA: TGTGCCAGCAGCTTAGATCCGGGGACAGGGAAGGCCTATGGCTACACCTTC
CDR3 protein: CASSLDPGTGKAYGYTF

D gene: -
J gene: TRBJ1-3
clone size: -
V gene: TRBV11-2
CDR3 DNA: TGTGCCAGCAGGTCCCGTAGCTCTGGAAACACCATATATTTT
CDR3 protein: CASRSRSSGNTIYF

D gene: -
J gene: TRBJ2-3
clone size: -
V gene: TRBV15
CDR3 DNA: TGTGCCACCAGCAGAGACCCCCTAGCGCCCGGTGTGACAGATACGCAGTATTTT
CDR3 protein: CATSRDPLAPGVTDTQYF

D gene: -
J gene: TRBJ2-4
clone size: -
V gene: TRBV7-9
CDR3 DNA: TGTGCCGTCGGGAGCCAAAACATTCAGTACTTC
CDR3 protein: CAVGSQNIQYF

D gene: -
J gene: TRBJ1-1
clone size: -
V gene: TRBV24-1
CDR3 DNA: TGTGCCACCAGGGCGGCGAGAAACACTGAAGCTTTCTTT
CDR3 protein: CATRAARNTEAFF

D gene: TRBD1
J gene: TRBJ1-5
clone size: -
V gene: TRBV5-6
CDR3 DNA: TGTGCCAGCAGCGAAAAGGACAGGGCCAATCAGCCCCAGCATTTT
CDR3 protein: CASSEKDRANQPQHF

D gene: -
J gene: TRBJ1-2
clone size: -
V gene: TRBV14
CDR3 DNA: TGTGCCAGCAGCCTCTATCAACAGGGAGGGGGCTATGGCTACACCTTC
CDR3 protein: CASSLYQQGGGYGYTF

D gene: -
J gene: TRBJ1-5
clone size: -
V gene: TRBV21-1
CDR3 DNA: TGTGCCAGCAGCCTCAGGACAGGGTACGATCAGCCCCAGCATTTT
CDR3 protein: CASSLRTGYDQPQHF

D gene: TRBD1
J gene: TRBJ2-7
clone size: -
V gene: TRBV6-2/TRBV6-3
CDR3 DNA: TGTGCCAGCAGTTACGACAGGGCCGCCAATCCCTACGAGCAGTACTTC
CDR3 protein: CASSYDRAANPYEQYF

D gene: -
J gene: TRBJ2-5
clone size: few
V gene: TRBV6-2/TRBV6-3
CDR3 DNA: TGTGCCAGCAGCTGGGGACTCTTTCAAGAGACCCAGTACTTC
CDR3 protein: CASSWGLFQETQYF

D gene: -
J gene: TRBJ2-7
clone size: -
V gene: TRBV5-3
CDR3 DNA: TGTGCCAGAAGCCACCGTCGAGACAGGAGCACCTACGAGCAGTACTTC
CDR3 protein: CARSHRRDRSTYEQYF

D gene: TRBD1
J gene: TRBJ1-2
clone size: few
V gene: TRBV11-2
CDR3 DNA: TGTGCCAGCAGCTTAGACGGTAGACAGGGAAATGGCTACACCTTC
CDR3 protein: CASSLDGRQGNGYTF

D gene: TRBD2
J gene: TRBJ2-1
clone size: few
V gene: TRBV28
CDR3 DNA: TGTGCCAGCAGTTCCGGGACTACGGGATACAATGAGCAGTTCTTC
CDR3 protein: CASSSGTTGYNEQFF

D gene: -
J gene: TRBJ1-2
clone size: once
V gene: TRBV6-4
CDR3 DNA: TGTGCCAGCAGTGAGGGGGGGCGAGTTAACTATGGCTACACCTTC
CDR3 protein: CASSEGGRVNYGYTF

D gene: -
J gene: TRBJ1-4
clone size: -
V gene: TRBV27
CDR3 DNA: TGTGCCAGCAGTTTTCGGGCGGGGTATAACGAAAAACTGTTTTTT
CDR3 protein: CASSFRAGYNEKLFF